A selection of T cell receptor beta chains follows, all from one sample in a study of CD8 T cells in ankylosing spondylitis. In TCRdb, the 5' RACE reads were re-called with MiXCR into one record per CDR3 protein. The table includes 85,000 to 90,000 distinct CDR3 sequences, 25% to 35% detected once. Material: blood, either unsorted or a sorted T cell fraction (not recorded which). All receptors derive from a male donor with ankylosing spondylitis or in good health (not recorded which). Each CDR3 is given with its conserved first and last residue. Fields, in order: J gene, D gene, V gene, clone size, CDR3 DNA, CDR3 protein. D genes are given only for firm matches. Size values are once, few and many counts, or a class for expanded clones, and some rows have none.

TRBJ1-2 | NA | TRBV5-1 | NA | TGCGCCAGCAGCTTCGGGGGAGCAAATGGCTACACCTTC | CASSFGGANGYTF
TRBJ2-3 | NA | TRBV7-2 | NA | TGTGCCAGCAGCTTAGCTACGCAGTATTTT | CASSLATQYF
TRBJ2-1 | NA | TRBV5-1 | NA | TGCGCCAGCAGCTTGGGGCTGGATTACAATGAGCAGTTCTTC | CASSLGLDYNEQFF
TRBJ2-3 | NA | TRBV7-3 | NA | TGTGCCAGCAGCTTAGTGGAGGCAACAGATACGCAGTATTTT | CASSLVEATDTQYF
TRBJ1-4 | TRBD1 | TRBV28 | few | TGTGCCAGCAGCTTCAGGGGGCGGCAGGAAAAACTGTTTTTT | CASSFRGRQEKLFF
TRBJ2-3 | NA | TRBV5-1 | few | TGCGCCTCGACTGTAGGTATCAACACAGATACGCAGTATTTT | CASTVGINTDTQYF
TRBJ2-3 | TRBD1 | TRBV12-3/TRBV12-4 | few | TGTGCCAGCAGTCTCCGACAGGGGGGAGATACGCAGTATTTT | CASSLRQGGDTQYF
TRBJ2-6 | NA | TRBV24-1 | few | TGTGCCACCAGTGATTCCCGCTCTGGGGCCAACGTCCTGACTTTC | CATSDSRSGANVLTF
TRBJ1-6 | TRBD1 | TRBV2 | few | TGTGCCAGCCTTATGTCACCGGGACAGGGAAATTCACCCCTCCACTTT | CASLMSPGQGNSPLHF
TRBJ2-1 | NA | TRBV27 | NA | TGTGCCAGCAGTTTAAATTCGGAAGTGTCGGTTGAGCAGTTCTTC | CASSLNSEVSVEQFF
TRBJ2-5 | NA | TRBV28 | NA | TGTGCCAGCAGTTCCACGGTAGGGGTAGATCAGGAGACCCAGTACTTC | CASSSTVGVDQETQYF
TRBJ2-7 | NA | TRBV25-1 | NA | TGTGCCAGCAGTGAAGGGGTATACGAGCAGTACTTC | CASSEGVYEQYF
TRBJ2-2 | NA | TRBV5-1 | NA | TGCGCCAGCAGCATACGTCCGAACACCGGGGAGCTGTTTTTT | CASSIRPNTGELFF
TRBJ2-1 | NA | TRBV27 | NA | TGTGCCAGCAGTTCACCCCGGTACGATGAGCAGTTCTTC | CASSSPRYDEQFF
TRBJ1-4 | NA | TRBV5-1 | NA | TGCGCCAGCAGCTTGGACGGGTTTCGGGAAAAACTGTTTTTT | CASSLDGFREKLFF
TRBJ1-1 | NA | TRBV5-1 | few | TGCGCCAGCAGCCAACTACTCGAGGGGAACACTGAAGCTTTCTTT | CASSQLLEGNTEAFF
TRBJ2-2 | NA | TRBV2 | NA | TGTGCCAGCGTCCGGGACGGGAACACCGGGGAGCTGTTTTTT | CASVRDGNTGELFF
TRBJ2-5 | NA | TRBV6-1 | NA | TGTGCCAGCACCCTCCGGCGGGACGGAGAGACCCAGTACTTC | CASTLRRDGETQYF
TRBJ2-3 | NA | TRBV4-2 | few | TGTGCCAGCAGCCCCCGGAGTGCCGGTAGCTCCGAGAAAAATACGCAGTATTTT | CASSPRSAGSSEKNTQYF
TRBJ1-1 | NA | TRBV11-1 | NA | TGTGCCAGCAGCTTACAACTCCAGAACACTGAAGCTTTCTTT | CASSLQLQNTEAFF
TRBJ2-3 | TRBD2 | TRBV20-1 | NA | TGCAGTGCATTTAGCGGCAGTTCGGGGGGGTTCACAGATACGCAGTATTTT | CSAFSGSSGGFTDTQYF
TRBJ2-1 | NA | TRBV4-2 | NA | TGTGCCAGCAGCCAAGAACGGGACGGCTATCGAGCTGAGCAGTTCTTC | CASSQERDGYRAEQFF
TRBJ2-1 | NA | TRBV5-1 | NA | TGCGCCAGCAGCTTGGTTCGTCCAGACGATGAGCAGTTCTTC | CASSLVRPDDEQFF
TRBJ1-1 | NA | TRBV20-1 | NA | TGCAGTGCTAGTAGGCAGACGAACACTGAAGCTTTCTTT | CSASRQTNTEAFF
TRBJ2-3 | NA | TRBV7-6 | NA | TGTGCCAGCAGACTAGGGTCGACCACAGATACGCAGTATTTT | CASRLGSTTDTQYF
TRBJ2-3 | TRBD2 | TRBV7-2 | NA | TGTGCCAGCAGCCCAGGGCTAGCGGGGGGACTGTTGGATACGCAGTATTTT | CASSPGLAGGLLDTQYF
TRBJ2-3 | NA | TRBV5-1 | once | TGCGCCAGCAGCTTGGGAGGCTATGGGGATACGCAGTATTTT | CASSLGGYGDTQYF
TRBJ2-7 | TRBD2 | TRBV20-1 | NA | TGCAGTGCTAGCGAACAAGCGGGAGGACCCTACGAGCAGTACTTC | CSASEQAGGPYEQYF
TRBJ2-1 | NA | TRBV6-5 | NA | TGTGCCAGCACCTTACTGATGGGTAATGAGCAGTTCTTC | CASTLLMGNEQFF
TRBJ2-3 | TRBD2 | TRBV5-1 | NA | TGCGCCAGCAGCTTGTTTGCGGGGGGGCCCTCCAACACAGATACGCAGTATTTT | CASSLFAGGPSNTDTQYF
TRBJ2-4 | NA | TRBV6-1 | few | TGTGCCAGCAGGGGCGGGGACATTCAGTACTTC | CASRGGDIQYF
TRBJ1-4 | TRBD1 | TRBV5-1 | NA | TGCGCCAGCAGCGCCTCCCGGGACAGCGGAAGTGAAAAACTGTTTTTT | CASSASRDSGSEKLFF
TRBJ2-7 | TRBD2 | TRBV7-6 | few | TGTGCCAGCAGCTTAGAAACTAGCGGGAGCTACGAGCAGTACTTC | CASSLETSGSYEQYF
TRBJ2-1 | TRBD2 | TRBV12-3/TRBV12-4 | NA | TGTGCCAGCAGGCAACTAGCGGGGGTTAACAATGAGCAGTTCTTC | CASRQLAGVNNEQFF
TRBJ2-3 | NA | TRBV7-6 | few | TGTGCCAGCAGCACGGGACTCACAGATACGCAGTATTTT | CASSTGLTDTQYF
TRBJ2-3 | NA | TRBV12-3/TRBV12-4 | few | TGTGCCAGCAGTCCTCAAGCGGGCACAGATACGCAGTATTTT | CASSPQAGTDTQYF
TRBJ1-5 | NA | TRBV29-1 | NA | TGCAGCGTTGGGGGCAGCGGAAATCAGCCCCAGCATTTT | CSVGGSGNQPQHF
TRBJ1-1 | NA | TRBV12-3/TRBV12-4 | few | TGTGCCAGCAGTTTAGCAACGGGGGCGAATACTGAAGCTTTCTTT | CASSLATGANTEAFF
TRBJ2-5 | NA | TRBV29-1 | NA | TGCGGCGTTGAAGATCCAAACTACAATCTCCAAGAGACCCAGTACTTC | CGVEDPNYNLQETQYF
TRBJ2-5 | TRBD2 | TRBV6-1 | few | TGTGCCAGCAGTGAAAAGCGGGGGTCAACTCTCCAAGAGACCCAGTACTTC | CASSEKRGSTLQETQYF
TRBJ2-5 | NA | TRBV5-1 | NA | TGCGCCAGCGGTCGGTCGAGGTTAGAGACCCAGTACTTC | CASGRSRLETQYF
TRBJ1-1 | TRBD1 | TRBV7-6 | NA | TGTGCCAGCGCTCGACAGGGGGACACTGAAGCTTTCTTT | CASARQGDTEAFF
TRBJ2-3 | NA | TRBV10-3 | once | TGTGCCATCAGTGCGGGGGATTTCACAGATACGCAGTATTTT | CAISAGDFTDTQYF
TRBJ1-5 | TRBD1 | TRBV15 | few | TGTGCCACCAGCGGTCCTCCCGGACAGGGAACGGTTCGGGGTAGGCCCCAGCATTTT | CATSGPPGQGTVRGRPQHF
TRBJ1-1 | NA | TRBV7-9 | many | TGTGCCAGCAGCTCCACGGGCTCCGAAGCTTTCTTT | CASSSTGSEAFF
TRBJ2-2 | TRBD2 | TRBV5-1 | NA | TGCGCCAGCAGCTTTTCTAGCGGGTCGAACACCGGGGAGCTGTTTTTT | CASSFSSGSNTGELFF
TRBJ1-2 | NA | TRBV6-5 | few | TGTGCCAGCAGTTACTCGATTGGGGCGCGGTATGGCTACACCTTC | CASSYSIGARYGYTF
TRBJ2-7 | TRBD1 | TRBV5-1 | NA | TGCGCCAGCAGCAACCGGGACAGGGATGACGAGCAGTACTTC | CASSNRDRDDEQYF
TRBJ2-1 | TRBD2 | TRBV5-1 | NA | TGCGCCAGCAGGACTAGCCCCTCTTTAAGAACCGACAATGAGCAGTTCTTC | CASRTSPSLRTDNEQFF
TRBJ1-1 | NA | TRBV12-3/TRBV12-4 | many | TGTGCCAGCAGTTTAGGGAGTGGGGATGAAGCTTTCTTT | CASSLGSGDEAFF